This TCR beta chain stems from a study of regulatory T cells in long-lasting Graves disease (dated by TCRdb to 2020 to 2023). For the wider study: Persistent Graves' disease meant more than 5 years of antithyroid drug treatment with TSH receptor autoantibodies that stayed positive. Persistent Graves' disease patients in the clinical cohort had taken antithyroid drugs for approximately 10 years on average. This study used TCR sequencing and RNA sequencing of peripheral blood to compare persistent Graves' disease patients against newly diagnosed Graves' disease patients. A total of roughly 35 samples underwent TCR sequencing: about 13 from persistent and approximately 20 from newly diagnosed Graves' disease patients. The study was registered as a clinical trial and conducted in China.

Study-wide conclusions, independent of this receptor: More public clonotypes were shared among persistent patients (under 3,000) than among newly diagnosed patients (under 1,000). Peripheral blood alone was examined, since thyroid tissue, which constituted the primary lesion, could not be accessed. Only the TCR beta chain was sequenced and analyzed. Preferential use of TRBV28, TRBJ1-2 and TRBJ2-5 was observed in persistent disease, whereas TRBV20-1 and TRBJ2-1 were favored in newly diagnosed disease. As a limitation, the authors acknowledged that the small sample size may reduce accuracy. Lower TCR Shannon entropy and fewer highly expanded clones were observed in persistent Graves' disease patients than in newly diagnosed patients, which suggested clonal expansion.

The time point label of this sample denotes: persistent/refractory GD, antithyroid drugs over 5 years with positive TRAb. For both TCR sequencing and RNA sequencing, RNA was extracted from PBMCs in TRIzol. Graves' disease was diagnosed according to American Thyroid Association guidelines. Patients for the study were recruited at an endocrinology department in Xi'an, China. Each patient gave about 8.1 milliliters of peripheral blood, collected in an EDTA anticoagulant tube. PBMCs were isolated by Ficoll Paque Plus density gradient separation without further T cell sorting. An Agilent 2100 Bioanalyzer and agarose gel were used to check RNA quality, while a NanoDrop 2000 measured RNA concentration. This clonotype has only a few counts. Its antigen is currently not known. Base qualities are not recorded, but no much larger clone differs from it by a single base. Library construction relied on multiplex PCR. Sequencing was performed on an Illumina HiSeq 4000. iRepertoire HTBI primers and Arm-PCR amplification of CDR3 regions were used to construct TCR beta libraries. Before sequencing, the PCR products underwent gel purification. On the authors' methods: Across samples, about 63 TRBV and over 11 TRBJ segments were identified and used for gene usage analysis of CDR3 amino acid clonotypes. COPE and FqMerger were used to merge the filtered high-quality paired reads into contigs. BLAST was used to align contigs to IMGT TRBV, TRBD and TRBJ reference genes, and CDR3 was defined according to IMGT. Clonotypes above 0.1% frequency were classified as highly expanded clones. Shannon entropy was used to measure repertoire diversity, and the Gini coefficient was used to measure V-J evenness. A clonotype found in more than one individual was treated as public. TCRdb reworked the public reads: Q25 trimming with fastp, MiXCR clone assembly, productive beta chains retained. One record per CDR3 amino acid sequence lists the most common genes and DNA. The V and J calls and clone size come from TCRdb's table, not from the authors' own analysis. The sample yields about 430,000 distinct CDR3 sequences; 21% were counted once. The top ten clones comprise approximately 14% of the sample.

The V and J ends are trimmed by 7 bases and 1 base, leaving 5 bases between them. CDR1 and CDR2 were assigned from the germline V gene as MNHNS and SASEGT. The CDR3 measures 13 amino acids from cysteine to phenylalanine. The CDR3 DNA has 39 bases and is translated from base 1. Sequences were derived from peripheral blood mononuclear cells (PBMCs), sampled when the disease was refractory, from a patient treated with antithyroid drugs. The receptor's source is a female donor with Graves disease. The rearranged chain carries TRBV6-1 and TRBJ2-6, with the D gene uncertain. The nucleotide sequence reads as follows: TGTGCCAGCATAGCTTCTGGGGCCAACGTCCTGACTTTC. It translates to CASIASGANVLTF.